The following is a T cell receptor beta chain sequence with its context. The data derive from a study of shared clonotypes between healthy human individuals. The wider study: Three CD4 naive, three CD4 memory, two CD8 naive and one CD8 memory plate were used per donor.

Genomic DNA per cell subset filled all wells of several immunoSEQ plates. Each sorted subset replicate got 200 ng genomic DNA, tens of thousands of genomes. The method was immunoSEQ multiplex PCR; TCRdb's version includes in-frame clones alone and lacks a portion of them. The sample yields hundreds of thousands of clones, 95% to 97% seen once. Terminally differentiated effector memory CD45RA+ cells were left out of the naive CD8 fraction, which was CD45RO-negative and positively selected for CCR7. The CDR3 totals 14 residues. Germline V gives CDR1 MGHRA, CDR2 YSYEKL. Between the trimmed V and J ends, which lost 4 bases and 3 bases, there was a span of 13 bases.

The material sequenced was naive CD8+ T cells sorted from blood. This TCR was recovered from a woman aged 30 to 39 in good health. This chain uses TRBV4-1 with TRBJ2-7; D possibly uses TRBD1 or TRBD2 (5 bases each). As DNA, the CDR3 is TGCGCCAGCAGCCCCCGGGACGTCGGCTACGAGCAGTACTTC. This gives the protein CASSPRDVGYEQYF.